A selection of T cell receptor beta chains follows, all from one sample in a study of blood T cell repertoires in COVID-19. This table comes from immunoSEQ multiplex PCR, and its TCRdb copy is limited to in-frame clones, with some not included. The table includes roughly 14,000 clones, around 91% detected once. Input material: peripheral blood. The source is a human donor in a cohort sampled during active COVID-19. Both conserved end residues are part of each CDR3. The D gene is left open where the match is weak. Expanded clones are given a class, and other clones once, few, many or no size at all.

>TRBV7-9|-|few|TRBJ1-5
TGTGCCAGCAGCGAAGGGGGTAGCAATCAGCCCCAGCATTTT
CASSEGGSNQPQHF
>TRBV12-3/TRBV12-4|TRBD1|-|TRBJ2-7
TGTGCCAGCAGGAAGCAGGGGGCCAACGAGCAGTACTTC
CASRKQGANEQYF
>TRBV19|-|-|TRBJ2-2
TGTGCCAGTGCAGCGGGCCCGAACACCGGGGAGCTGTTTTTT
CASAAGPNTGELFF
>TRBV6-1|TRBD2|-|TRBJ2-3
TGTGCCAGCAGTGTACAAACGGGACTAGCGGGAGGGACTAGCACAGATACGCAGTATTTT
CASSVQTGLAGGTSTDTQYF
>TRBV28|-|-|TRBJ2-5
TGTGCCAGCAGTTTGGGTCCGGGACTCCCGTACTTC
CASSLGPGLPYF
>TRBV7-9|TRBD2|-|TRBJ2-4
TGTGCCAGCAGCTCGACTAGCGGGGGCCGGGGAACTCACATTCAGTACTTC
CASSSTSGGRGTHIQYF
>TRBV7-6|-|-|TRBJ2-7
TGTGCCAGCAGCTTAGGGCAGGGGTTAATATACGAGCAGTACTTC
CASSLGQGLIYEQYF
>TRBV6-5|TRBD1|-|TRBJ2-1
TGTGCCAGCAGTTCCCCGGGACAGGGGGCCAATGAGCAGTTCTTC
CASSSPGQGANEQFF
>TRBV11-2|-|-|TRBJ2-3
TGTGCCAGCAGCCAACAGGGGGGGGGCACAGATACGCAGTATTTT
CASSQQGGGTDTQYF
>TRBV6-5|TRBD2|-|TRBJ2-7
TGTGCCAGCAGATTCGGACTAGCGGGTGTCTACGAGCAGTACTTC
CASRFGLAGVYEQYF
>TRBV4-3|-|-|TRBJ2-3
TGCGCCAGCAGCCTCGGGAGCGCCGGGGGAGATACGCAGTATTTT
CASSLGSAGGDTQYF
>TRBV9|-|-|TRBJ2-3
TGTGCCAGCAGCGTATCAGGGGACCCACACTTCACAGATACGCAGTATTTT
CASSVSGDPHFTDTQYF
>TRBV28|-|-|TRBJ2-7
TGTGCCAGCAGTTTACCCGAGACAGGCCGGCAGTACTTC
CASSLPETGRQYF
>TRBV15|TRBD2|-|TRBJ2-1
TGTGCCACCAGTTCCAGCGGGAGGGTTGATGAGCAGTTCTTC
CATSSSGRVDEQFF
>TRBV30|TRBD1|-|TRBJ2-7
TGTGCCTGGAGCGGTGGGACAGGACCATACGAGCAGTACTTC
CAWSGGTGPYEQYF
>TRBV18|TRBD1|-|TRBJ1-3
TGTGCCAGCTCAGCGGGGACAGCTTTCTCTGGAAACACCATATATTTT
CASSAGTAFSGNTIYF
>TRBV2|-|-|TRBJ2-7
TGTGCCAGCCGGGTGGAGAGTGGGGAGCAGTACTTC
CASRVESGEQYF
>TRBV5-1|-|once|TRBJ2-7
TGCGCCTCATTCGGGGGTCCCCACTACGAGCAGTACTTC
CASFGGPHYEQYF
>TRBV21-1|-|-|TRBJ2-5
TGTGCCAGCAGCAAAGCGCACAGGGGAGAGCAAGAGACCCAGTACTTC
CASSKAHRGEQETQYF
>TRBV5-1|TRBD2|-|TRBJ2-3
TGCGCCAGCAGCTCGATCGGGACTAGCGGGAGGGCCCTCCCAGATACGCAGTATTTT
CASSSIGTSGRALPDTQYF
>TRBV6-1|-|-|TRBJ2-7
TGTGCCAGCAGTGAGGCGAGGATAAAGGACAGACCACAGTACTTC
CASSEARIKDRPQYF
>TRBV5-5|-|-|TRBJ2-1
TGTGCCAGCAGCCGTTGGCGGGGATCCTACAATGAGCAGTTCTTC
CASSRWRGSYNEQFF
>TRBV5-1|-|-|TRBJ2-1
TGCGCCAGCAGCCTGGGACTCAACTCCTACAATGAGCAGTTCTTC
CASSLGLNSYNEQFF
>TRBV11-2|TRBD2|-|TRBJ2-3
TGTGCCAGCAGCCGCACCGCGGGGGGATCGACAGATACGCAGTATTTT
CASSRTAGGSTDTQYF
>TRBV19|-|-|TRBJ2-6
TGTGCCAGTAGTCGCGAGGAATGGGTAGCTGGGGCCAACGTCCTGACTTTC
CASSREEWVAGANVLTF
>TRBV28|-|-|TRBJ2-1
TGTGCCAGCAGCCCGACTAGAACGGTCCACAATGAGCAGTTCTTC
CASSPTRTVHNEQFF
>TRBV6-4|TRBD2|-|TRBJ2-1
TGTGCCAGCAGGGGGGGGTTAAATGAGCAGTTCTTC
CASRGGLNEQFF
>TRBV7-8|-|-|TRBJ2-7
TGTGCCAGCAGCTCGGGACTGGGGCTGGGCGAGCAGTACTTC
CASSSGLGLGEQYF